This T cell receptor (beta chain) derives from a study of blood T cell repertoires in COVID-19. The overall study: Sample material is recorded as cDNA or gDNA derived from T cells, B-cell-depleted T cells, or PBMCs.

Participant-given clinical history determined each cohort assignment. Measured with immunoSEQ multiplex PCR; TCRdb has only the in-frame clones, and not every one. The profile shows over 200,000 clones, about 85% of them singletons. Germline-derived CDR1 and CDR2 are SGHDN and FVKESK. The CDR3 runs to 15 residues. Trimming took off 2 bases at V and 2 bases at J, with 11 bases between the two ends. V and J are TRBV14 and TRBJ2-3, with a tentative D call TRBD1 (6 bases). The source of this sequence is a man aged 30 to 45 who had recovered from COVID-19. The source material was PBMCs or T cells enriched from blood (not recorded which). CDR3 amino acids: CASSQRGMITDTQYF. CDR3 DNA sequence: TGTGCCAGCAGCCAAAGGGGGATGATCACAGATACGCAGTATTTT.